This TCR beta chain derives from a study of OX40 agonist ivuxolimab in advanced cancers. Study-wide results and limits: Doses of 0.1 to 3.0 mg/kg were accompanied by clonal expansion of CD4+ and CD8+ blood T cells by week 6.

Germline CDR1 and CDR2: SSHAT and FNYEAQ (reference sequence). The length of the CDR3 is 14 residues. V dropped 0 bases and J dropped 2 bases, with 6 bases sitting between them. With regard to this clone: Its specificity is not known.

TCRdb's copy holds only in-frame clones and misses some; the assay was immunoSEQ multiplex PCR. The sample shows about 19,000 clones, about 83% of them seen only once. This chain joins TRBV7-7 and TRBJ2-3; TRBD1 or TRBD2 may be the D gene (5 bases each). The clonotype comes from an adult with an advanced solid tumor such as melanoma, head and neck, liver or kidney cancer. The source material was CD4+ or CD8+ T cells sorted from blood, sampled in a trial of the OX40 agonist ivuxolimab. The CDR3 DNA reads as TGTGCCAGCAGCTTAGCGGGGACCACAGATACGCAGTATTTT. Encoded protein: CASSLAGTTDTQYF.